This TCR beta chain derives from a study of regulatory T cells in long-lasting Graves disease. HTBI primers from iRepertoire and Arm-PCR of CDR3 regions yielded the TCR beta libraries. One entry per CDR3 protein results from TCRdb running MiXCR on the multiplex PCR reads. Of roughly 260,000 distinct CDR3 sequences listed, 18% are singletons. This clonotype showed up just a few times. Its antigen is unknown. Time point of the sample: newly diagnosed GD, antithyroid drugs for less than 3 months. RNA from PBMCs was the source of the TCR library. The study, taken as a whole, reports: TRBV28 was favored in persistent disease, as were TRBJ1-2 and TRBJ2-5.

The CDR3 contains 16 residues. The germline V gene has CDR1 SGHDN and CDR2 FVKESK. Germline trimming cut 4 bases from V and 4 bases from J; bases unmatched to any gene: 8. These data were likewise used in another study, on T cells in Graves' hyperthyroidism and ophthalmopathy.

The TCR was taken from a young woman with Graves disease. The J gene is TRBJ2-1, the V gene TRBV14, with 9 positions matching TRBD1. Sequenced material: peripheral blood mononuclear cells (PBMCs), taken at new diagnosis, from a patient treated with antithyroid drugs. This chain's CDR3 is CASSPYGQGTYNEQFF. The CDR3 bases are TGTGCCAGCAGCCCCTATGGACAGGGGACATACAATGAGCAGTTCTTC. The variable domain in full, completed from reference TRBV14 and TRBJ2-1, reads EAGVTQFPSHSVIEKGQTVTLRCDPISGHDNLYWYRRVMGKEIKFLLHFVKESKQDESGMPNNRFLAERTGGTYSTLKVQPAELEDSGVYFCASSPYGQGTYNEQFFGPGTRLTVL.